The present TCR beta chain was sequenced within a study of shared clonotypes between healthy human individuals (dated by TCRdb to between 2020 and 2021). In terms of the full investigation: The cohort included three men and two women between 18 and 49 years of age. To increase sequencing depth and limit assay-specific biases, TCR repertoire library preparation and sequencing were carried out by different laboratories using diverse techniques. To estimate repertoire size and how much clonotypes are shared between individuals, the study performed deep sequencing of blood TCR repertoires from a few healthy adults. Each donor's leukapheresis produced roughly between roughly 0.94 and 9.5 billion PBMCs. Per donor, three plates each were used for CD4 naive and CD4 memory, two for CD8 naive, and one for CD8 memory. Overall study outcomes, separate from this receptor: Clonotypes shared by all four sorted-subset donors showed higher generation probabilities than non-shared clonotypes. Across a handful of donors, around 5.4% of naive CD4, roughly 3.4% of naive CD8, 2% to 2.5% of memory CD4, and over 0.35% of memory CD8 clonotypes were shared. Naive subsets generally had larger estimated clonotype richness than memory subsets did. Rarefaction of sorted-subset datasets indicated incomplete sequencing despite the large sequencing depth. The small number of donors limited the genetic and exposure-history diversity represented. Sampling was limited to blood, and TCR repertoires in tissue likely differ from TCR repertoires in blood. Based on pairwise subsampling, the degree of clonotype sharing among donors was expected to be affected by sequencing depth.

About this clone: Its antigen is unknown. Base qualities are not at hand, and no much larger clone is one base apart.

Using the deep immunoSEQ assay, multiplex PCR amplified TCR CDR3 regions from genomic DNA. Genomic DNA extracted from each cell subset was distributed evenly over all wells of several immunoSEQ 96-well plates, and each plate served as one replicate. Each replicate PCR for sorted subsets received around 210 ng genomic DNA, equal to some 32,000 T cell genomes. The purified libraries were quantified using a Qubit 3.0 fluorometer, sized with a Bioanalyzer 2100, and then quantified again using the KAPA Library Quantification kit. Each immunoSEQ 96-well plate was sequenced on its own single-read 150-cycle Illumina NextSeq 550 flow cell. In the authors' own workflow: Because the immunoSEQ output held only junctional sequences and lacked quality scores, the filtering could not match the filtering applied to full-length reads. To assign V/J genes and CDR3, sequences were annotated using PyIR, a Python wrapper for IgBLAST v1.9, with IMGT germline references. Any read was removed if the V/J assignment was weak (E-value above 1e-6), the CDR3 was missing, or the read contained stop codons, out-of-frame junctions, or ambiguous translated residues. V3J clonotypes were defined as sequences sharing the same inferred V gene, J gene, and CDR3 amino acid sequence. Percentage overlap between repertoires was calculated by dividing the number of shared unique clonotypes by the size of the smaller repertoire. Repertoire richness was assessed with RTK rarefaction, the Chao1 estimator, and Recon v2.1 estimates of unobserved clonotypes. Generation probabilities for all TCRbeta clonotypes obtained by the gDNA method from a handful of donors were computed using OLGA. Sourced from immuneACCESS, this table was stored by TCRdb with only in-frame sequences that have V and J called. A share of the clones is absent; for the studies checked, an unresolved V gene accounts for under half, and the remainder has no known explanation. The DNA gave D and trimming, while V, J and clone size come from that table. The sample table holds around 600,000 clones, of which about 97% were seen once. The ten biggest clones cover 0.045% to 0.07% of the sample.

Donors were healthy HIV-negative adults with no recently reported acute infections or vaccinations. Every donor was a Caucasian adult residing in Nashville, Tennessee, USA. CD4+ T cells were enriched through magnetic negative selection, after which naive cells were positively selected on CD45RA and the remaining negative fraction served as the memory subset. After blood collection by leukapheresis, PBMCs were isolated using Ficoll-Histopaque density gradient centrifugation and then cryopreserved in the vapor phase of liquid nitrogen. Purity and quantity of every magnetically sorted T cell population were checked by analytical flow cytometry. From each sorted fraction, genomic DNA was isolated and quantified by UV absorbance on a Nanodrop 2000c. Sequences LNHDA (CDR1) and SQIVND (CDR2) are obtained from the germline V gene (reference sequence). The junction shows trimming of 2 bases on V and 12 bases on J, and the gene matches do not reach 3 bases of it. The CDR3 holds 12 amino acids from the cysteine to the phenylalanine. Only CDR3 DNA remains: 36 bases, in frame from the first base.

Sequenced material: naive CD4+ T cells sorted from blood. In the paper's terms, the cell subset or site label means: CD45RA+ positively selected. The receptor was derived from a woman in her twenties or thirties in good health. Recombination linked TRBV19 to TRBJ2-1; 8 central bases correspond to TRBD2. The DNA sequence is as follows: TGTGCCAGTAGTATAATGAGCGGGAGGCAGTTCTTC. It codes for CASSIMSGRQFF.